This T cell receptor beta chain came from a study of CD8 T cells in Susac syndrome. Study overall: Five or six sequenced Susac syndrome patients had clinically active disease, while 8 or 9 were in remission. Study results and limitations: In Susac patients, clonal expansion was not detected in CD4+ cells.

This CDR3 spans 14 amino acids. Per germline, CDR1 MNHEY and CDR2 SMNVEV (reference sequence). The V gene lost 4 bases and the J gene lost 3 bases, with 13 bases spanning the gap. RNA, at about 0.45 to 1 ug, was reverse transcribed with random hexamers. MiXCR, run by TCRdb on the immunoSEQ multiplex PCR reads, gives a single entry per CDR3 protein. The table lists around 110,000 distinct CDR3 sequences, approximately 96% of them singletons, with about 0.14% in the top ten. A remark on this clonotype: Its antigen is as yet unknown.

TCR beta was sequenced from blood CD8+ and CD4+ T cells. Bulk CD8+ and CD4+ cells came from magnetic negative isolation; CD8+ TEMRA by FACS. The sequence was collected from a human donor with Susac syndrome. The material sequenced was CD4+ T cells from PBMCs. The chain couples TRBV27 to TRBJ2-7, with TRBD1 as a possible D gene (7 bases). In DNA form, the CDR3 reads TGTGCCAGCAGTTATGCGGGACAGATCTACGAGCAGTACTTC. Protein: CASSYAGQIYEQYF.